These 31 T cell receptor beta chains came from one sample sequenced in a study of blood T cells in healthy people across ages (dated by TCRdb to about 2015). Library construction relied on 5' RACE. The sequencer listed for this sample is Illumina HiSeq 2500. A second PCR of about 7 to 12 cycles was run with a J-beta primer mix and a sample-barcoded 5' primer. TCRdb's own reprocessing of the public reads used fastp at Q25 and MiXCR and kept productive beta chains. Rows are combined by CDR3 protein, so each entry shows the most common genes and DNA. In this sample the table shows under 850,000 distinct CDR3 sequences, 30% to 45% of which occur a single time. The ten biggest clones cover 10% to 15% of the sample. The sample comprised blood. The receptors were sampled from a man between 18 and 35 years old in good health.

The rearrangement joins TRBV30 to TRBJ1-6, with TRBD1 identical over 8 bases. The CDR3 contains 13 residues. The germline V gene encodes CDR1 GTSNPN and CDR2 SVGIG (reference sequence). V lost 5 bases to trimming and J lost 7 bases; unmatched junction nucleotides: 4. DNA for the CDR3: TGTGCCTGGGACAGGGGAGTGAATTCACCCCTCCACTTT. This codes for CAWDRGVNSPLHF.

The rearrangement uses TRBV28 and TRBJ2-5; D gene uncertain. The CDR3 has 14 residues. The V gene's germline CDR1 is MDHEN and CDR2 SYDVKM. V lost 2 bases and J lost 11, with 18 bases in between. The CDR3: CASSLRPIYNEQYF. The CDR3 nucleotides are TGTGCCAGCAGTTTACGGCCGATCTACAATGAGCAGTACTTC. The whole variable domain, filled in from reference TRBV28 and TRBJ2-5, reads DVKVTQSSRYLVKRTGEKVFLECVQDMDHENMFWYRQDPGLGLRLIYFSYDVKMKEKGDIPEGYSVSREKKERFSLILESASTNQTSMYLCASSLRPIYNEQYFGPGTRLLVL.

The CDR3 is CASSARLVSHHEQYF. Written as DNA, the CDR3 is TGTGCCAGCAGCGCCAGACTAGTAAGTCACCATGAGCAGTACTTC. V usage is TRBV11-2 and J usage is TRBJ2-5, with D perhaps matching TRBD2 (6 bases). CDR1 and CDR2 (germline): SGHAT, FQNNGV. CDR3 size: 15 residues. Trimming removed 5 bases from V and 11 bases from J, with 24 bases in between.

Notes on this clonotype: Since a much larger clone is just one base distant, this may be a read error. The chain carries TRBV2 and TRBJ2-5; D could derive from TRBD1 or TRBD2 (5 bases each). Looked up from germline, CDR1 is SNHLY and CDR2 is FYNNEI. This CDR3 has 14 amino acids. With 7 bases removed from V and 5 bases from J, the gap between germline ends came to 17 bases. As DNA, the CDR3 is TGTGCCAGCACCCGGGACGGTCAGGAGGAGACCCAGTACTTC. Its translation: CASTRDGQEETQYF.

In this sample, this clonotype turned up a few times. This rearrangement joins TRBV9 to TRBJ2-1; unclear D gene. Per germline, CDR1 SGDLS and CDR2 YYNGEE. V lost 4 bases to trimming and J lost 13 bases, with 21 bases between them. The CDR3 runs 14 residues. The CDR3: CASSPPASQETQFF. DNA of the CDR3: TGTGCCAGCAGCCCTCCGGCGAGCCAAGAGACCCAGTTCTTC. Using reference TRBV9 and TRBJ2-1 for the parts outside the CDR3, the full variable domain is DSGVTQTPKHLITATGQRVTLRCSPRSGDLSVYWYQQSLDQGLQFLIQYYNGEERAKGNILERFSAQQFPDLHSELNLSSLELGDSALYFCASSPPASQETQFFGPGTRLTVL.

This clonotype was observed at least ten times. CDR3 amino acids: CSVAVGGGFYGYTF. CDR3 DNA sequence: TGCAGCGTTGCAGTTGGCGGGGGCTTCTATGGCTACACCTTC. The chain joins TRBV29-1 to TRBJ1-2; D possibly corresponds to TRBD1 (6 bases). The CDR3 contains 14 residues. Germline CDR1 SQVTM, CDR2 ANQGSEA. Between the trimmed V and J ends, which lost 4 bases and 4 bases, there was a span of 16 bases.

Details on this clonotype: Being one base from a much bigger clone, this may be a read error. The chain carries TRBV20-1 and TRBJ2-1; the D is unclear. The J call is doubtful: the DNA matches TRBJ2-7 better. CDR3 length: 14 residues. CDR1 is DFQATT and CDR2 is SNEGSKA in the germline V gene (reference sequence). The CDR3 coding sequence is TGCAGTGCTAGAGATTGGCGCGGCTACAATGAGCAGTACTTC. Protein: CSARDWRGYNEQYF.

This clonotype has a handful of counts. A much larger clone differs from this one at a single base, so this may be a read error. The rearrangement uses TRBV12-3 or TRBV12-4 and TRBJ2-3; D may be TRBD1 or TRBD2 (5 bases each). This CDR3 is 17 amino acids long. Between the trimmed V and J ends, which lost 6 bases and 2 bases, there was a span of 21 bases. The CDR3 bases are TGTGCCAGCAGAACCCCCAGGGACCGATCTTCCACAGATACGCAGTATTTT. Translated, it gives CASRTPRDRSSTDTQYF.

A remark on this clonotype: A read error may be the cause here, since a much bigger clone is one base away. This rearrangement joins TRBV13 to TRBJ2-5; weak D call: TRBD2 (5 bases). Germline loops: CDR1 PRHDT, CDR2 FYEKMQ (reference sequence). The CDR3 extends over 14 amino acids. The CDR3 bases are TGTGTCAGCAGCTTAGAAGAGGGATTGGAGACCCAGTACTTC. It is translated as CVSSLEEGLETQYF.

This clonotype was detected many times. The chain recombines TRBV7-6 with TRBJ1-5; perhaps TRBD1 as D (6 bases). CDR1 and CDR2 from the germline V gene are SGHVS and FNYEAQ. The ends were cut back, 3 bases at V and 2 bases at J, with 11 bases in the middle. This CDR3 is 15 amino acids long. The CDR3 sequence: CASSLGAGRNQPQHF. The CDR3 region has the DNA TGTGCCAGCAGCTTGGGGGCAGGACGCAATCAGCCCCAGCATTTT.

This rearrangement joins TRBV6-5 to TRBJ1-1; D not certain. V gave up 5 bases and J gave up 0 bases, with 10 bases separating them. Germline V gene sequence: CDR1 MNHEY, CDR2 SVGAGI. The length of the CDR3 is 14 residues. This CDR3 reads CASSHQAMNTEAFF. The CDR3 nucleotides are TGTGCCAGCAGTCACCAGGCCATGAACACTGAAGCTTTCTTT.

J is TRBJ2-1 and V is TRBV7-2; 9 bases fit TRBD2. Germline assignment: CDR1 SGHTA and CDR2 FQGNSA. With V trimmed by 5 bases and J by 3 bases, 5 bases remained unmatched. The CDR3 has 15 amino acids. CDR3 sequence: CASSPTSGRYNEQFF. The CDR3 nucleotides are TGTGCCAGCAGCCCAACTAGCGGGCGCTACAATGAGCAGTTCTTC.

The chain uses TRBV5-6 and TRBJ1-2; 9 bases map to TRBD1. Germline V gives CDR1 SGHDT, CDR2 YYEEEE. V lost 1 base to trimming and J lost 7 bases; unmatched junction nucleotides: 5. CDR3 length: 14 amino acids. The CDR3 region has the DNA TGTGCCAGCAGCTTGATCGGGACAGGGCCTGGCTACACCTTC. It is translated as CASSLIGTGPGYTF.

This sequence joins TRBV4-2 and TRBJ2-3; the match to TRBD2 covers 13 bases. V dropped 3 bases and J dropped 5; count of bases not matched to a gene: 11. The CDR3 consists of 18 residues. Germline values: CDR1 LGHNA, CDR2 YNFKEQ. The CDR3 DNA follows: TGTGCCAGCAGCCATTGGCCCTGGACTAGCGGGAGAAAAGATACGCAGTATTTT. Amino acid sequence: CASSHWPWTSGRKDTQYF.

The chain carries TRBV28 and TRBJ2-3; 7 nucleotides match TRBD2. Germline V CDR1 and CDR2: MDHEN, SYDVKM. V trimming: 3 bases; J trimming: 1 base; junction bases outside the gene matches: 1. The CDR3 totals 14 residues. The CDR3 reads CASSFLAGTDTQYF. CDR3 DNA: TGTGCCAGCAGTTTTCTAGCGGGCACAGATACGCAGTATTTT.

This clonotype occurred once. The junction shows a germline mismatch at one end, possibly a read error. The chain is built from TRBV2 and TRBJ2-5; 7 bases align to TRBD1. This CDR3 comprises 10 residues. CDR1 and CDR2 from the germline V gene are SNHLY and FYNNEI. The CDR3 DNA reads as TGTGCCTGCAGGGACAGGACCCAGTACTTC. Its protein is CACRDRTQYF.

This clonotype was seen repeatedly, ten times or more. This chain joins TRBV5-1 and TRBJ2-1; 9 nucleotides agree with TRBD2. The CDR3 runs to 14 residues. Trimming at V came to 2 bases and at J to 9 bases, leaving 6 bases not matched to a gene. From germline, CDR1 is SGHRS and CDR2 YFSETQ. The DNA of the CDR3 is TGCGCCAGCAGCTTCTTTAGCGGGGGCAGTGAGCAGTTCTTC. This gives the protein CASSFFSGGSEQFF.

The CDR3 nucleotides are TGTGCCAGCACGTTACAGGGTGGGGATCAGCCCCAGCATTTT. It specifies CASTLQGGDQPQHF. The genes are TRBV2 and TRBJ1-5; possibly TRBD1 for D (6 bases). Trimming shortened V by 7 bases and J by 5 bases, and 15 bases separated the two germline ends. The germline V gene encodes CDR1 SNHLY and CDR2 FYNNEI. This CDR3 spans 14 amino acids.

The sample holds a few counts of this clonotype. The V and J genes are TRBV3-1 and TRBJ2-3; D may be TRBD2 (5 bases). Germline CDR1 LGHDT, CDR2 YNNKEL (reference sequence). The V end lost 2 bases, the J end lost 0 bases, and 6 bases lay between the germline ends. This CDR3 is 14 amino acids long. The CDR3 region has the DNA TGTGCCAGCAGCCAAAGAGGGAGCACAGATACGCAGTATTTT. Amino acids: CASSQRGSTDTQYF.

As to this clonotype: A much bigger clone sits one base away, suggesting this may be a read error. CDR3 sequence: CASRTDASSYNEQYF. As DNA, the CDR3 is TGTGCCAGCAGGACTGACGCTAGCTCCTACAATGAGCAGTACTTC. The V gene is TRBV12-3 or TRBV12-4, the J gene TRBJ2-1, with D perhaps matching TRBD2 (5 bases). The J call may be faulty, since TRBJ2-7 better matches the DNA end. The CDR3 consists of 15 residues.

This clonotype was seen a handful of times. The genes are TRBV7-6 and TRBJ1-2; D unresolved. V dropped 3 bases and J dropped 1 base, with 9 bases sitting between them. Germline loops: CDR1 SGHVS, CDR2 FNYEAQ. The CDR3 runs to 14 residues. The CDR3 sequence: CASSLKANNYGYTF. The CDR3 DNA reads as TGTGCCAGCAGCTTGAAGGCGAATAACTATGGCTACACCTTC.

In this sample, this clonotype turned up a few times. The chain couples TRBV12-3 or TRBV12-4 to TRBJ2-3; D is undetermined. Trimming removed 3 bases from V and 4 bases from J, with 8 bases in between. This CDR3 spans 13 amino acids. CDR3 region: CASSFGDPDTQYF. The CDR3 nucleotides read TGTGCCAGCAGTTTTGGGGATCCAGATACGCAGTATTTT.

Comments on this clonotype: Just one base apart from a much larger clone, this may be a read error. The rearrangement links TRBV12-3 or TRBV12-4 to TRBJ2-1; the match to TRBD2 covers 14 bases. The CDR3 runs 17 residues. CDR3 DNA: TGTGCCAGCAGTGCCCGACTAGCGGGGGGGTTATACAAGGAGCAGTTCTTC. It translates to CASSARLAGGLYKEQFF.

This clonotype turned up a few times. The gene calls are TRBV4-3 and TRBJ2-1; 9 bases align to TRBD2. V was pared by 1 base and J by 6 bases, with 4 bases of the junction left unmatched. The CDR3 is 15 residues long. Germline V gives CDR1 LGHNA, CDR2 YSLEER. This CDR3 reads CASSQASGGPNEQFF. The CDR3 DNA follows: TGCGCCAGCAGCCAAGCCAGCGGGGGGCCCAATGAGCAGTTCTTC.

This clonotype was counted once. A much larger clone differs by one base, so this may be a read error. The genes are TRBV6-1 and TRBJ2-7; 11 positions agree with TRBD2. Per the germline V gene, CDR1 is MNHNS and CDR2 is SASEGT. The CDR3 spans 17 residues. V lost 5 bases, J lost 7 bases, and 16 bases stayed unmatched. The DNA for the CDR3 is TGTGCCAGCAGTCCCCGGGCTAGCGGGGGGCTTTACAATGAGCAGTACTTC. It specifies CASSPRASGGLYNEQYF.

The J gene is TRBJ2-3, the V gene TRBV6-1; 7 bases match TRBD2. This CDR3 contains 14 residues. Unmatched junction bases numbered 12, after V lost 5 bases and J lost 10 bases. In germline, CDR1 is MNHNS, CDR2 SASEGT. The CDR3 nucleotides read TGTGCCAGCAGTACCGGGGGGTCACCCCCATCGCAGTATTTT. Translation: CASSTGGSPPSQYF.

Notes on this clonotype: One junction end disagrees with the germline gene, perhaps due to a read error. This sequence joins TRBV30 and TRBJ1-2; unclear D gene. The CDR3 is 12 residues long. Germline V gene data show CDR1 as GTSNPN and CDR2 as SVGIG (reference sequence). CDR3 amino acids: CAGSIVSYGYTF. The CDR3 coding sequence is TGTGCCGGGAGTATTGTGAGCTATGGCTACACCTTC.

The table lists this clonotype with a few counts. V and J are TRBV7-2 and TRBJ1-3; D is uncertain. V was trimmed by 4 bases and J by 0 bases, leaving 10 bases between them. There are 15 residues in the CDR3. Looked up from germline, CDR1 is SGHTA and CDR2 is FQGNSA. Written as DNA, the CDR3 is TGTGCCAGCAGCTCCGACGGGAGCTCTGGAAACACCATATATTTT. Its translation: CASSSDGSSGNTIYF.

The chain has TRBV5-1 and TRBJ2-1; the D gene could be TRBD1 or TRBD2 (6 bases each). Germline V gene sequence: CDR1 SGHRS, CDR2 YFSETQ. The CDR3 sequence is 15 residues long. V was cut by 6 bases and J by 1 base, with 14 bases left in between. DNA of the CDR3: TGCGCCAGCACTTCGGGGGCGAGGTCCTACAATGAGCAGTTCTTC. Translating gives CASTSGARSYNEQFF.

The chain combines TRBV21-1 with TRBJ1-5; no check of the table's D call, TRBD1, against the DNA was made. TRBV21-1 counts as a pseudogene. The CDR3 loop spans 20 amino acids. The CDR3 DNA is TGTGCCAGCATCCAATTTGACCCGTGGGGGGGCCGGGTATGGGATCAGCCCCAGCATTTT. Its translation is CASIQFDPWGGRVWDQPQHF.

There are a few counts of this clonotype. The rearrangement links TRBV12-3 or TRBV12-4 to TRBJ1-6, with TRBD1 as a possible D gene (6 bases). The CDR3 loop spans 13 amino acids. V was clipped by 5 bases and J by 9 bases, with 11 bases between them. CDR3 protein: CASSVTGSSPLHF. The CDR3 DNA follows: TGTGCCAGCAGTGTGACAGGAAGTTCACCCCTCCACTTT.